Shown below are 11 T cell receptor beta chains from a single sample sequenced in a study of blood T cell repertoires in COVID-19. The data were produced by immunoSEQ multiplex PCR, yet TCRdb's version contains in-frame clones alone and is incomplete. The table records roughly 200,000 clones, about 80% of them present only once. Material: PBMCs or T cells enriched from blood (not recorded which). All receptors come from a woman in her sixties or seventies with acute COVID-19.

This clone was seen a handful of times. V is TRBV9 and J is TRBJ2-7; 7 bases match TRBD2. The germline V gene encodes CDR1 SGDLS and CDR2 YYNGEE. V dropped 2 bases and J dropped 0; count of bases not matched to a gene: 8. There are 16 residues in the CDR3. The CDR3 region has the DNA TGTGCCAGCAGCGTCGGGGAGGGATTCCTCTCCTACGAGCAGTACTTC. Its translation: CASSVGEGFLSYEQYF. The variable domain in full, with the rest retrieved from reference TRBV9 and TRBJ2-7, is DSGVTQTPKHLITATGQRVTLRCSPRSGDLSVYWYQQSLDQGLQFLIQYYNGEERAKGNILERFSAQQFPDLHSELNLSSLELGDSALYFCASSVGEGFLSYEQYFGPGTRLTVT.

This clone was counted between two and nine times. J is TRBJ2-5 and V is TRBV4-2, with 9 bases fitting TRBD2. Germline V lookup: CDR1 LGHNA, CDR2 YNFKEQ. V dropped 3 bases and J dropped 5; count of bases not matched to a gene: 13. This CDR3 has 17 amino acids. CDR3 in amino acids: CASSQISWREGLETQYF. CDR3 nucleotide sequence: TGTGCCAGCAGCCAGATTTCTTGGCGGGAGGGCCTTGAGACCCAGTACTTC.

This chain connects TRBV4-1 to TRBJ2-3; D may be TRBD1 (6 bases). The V and J ends lost 2 bases and 1 base respectively, with 7 bases between them. The germline V gene has CDR1 MGHRA and CDR2 YSYEKL. The CDR3 spans 14 residues. The CDR3 nucleotides read TGCGCCAGCAGCCAACCAGGGGGCACAGATACGCAGTATTTT. This translates into CASSQPGGTDTQYF.

The gene calls are TRBV6-5 and TRBJ2-2; unclear D gene. Germline V gene lookup returns CDR1 MNHEY and CDR2 SVGAGI. The V end was cut by 4 bases, the J end by 0 bases, with 3 bases between. This CDR3 contains 13 residues. The CDR3 region is CASSSANTGELFF. CDR3 DNA: TGTGCCAGCAGTTCCGCGAACACCGGGGAGCTGTTTTTT.

DNA of the CDR3: TGCGCCAGCAGCTTGGAACTAGCGGGAGCGACCGGGGAGCTGTTTTTT. The encoded protein is CASSLELAGATGELFF. The rearrangement joins TRBV5-1 to TRBJ2-2, with 11 nucleotides matching TRBD2. Germline V gene lookup returns CDR1 SGHRS and CDR2 YFSETQ. The CDR3 extends over 16 amino acids. J gave up 5 bases and V 0 bases, and 3 bases lay outside the gene matches.

This sequence joins TRBV5-1 and TRBJ2-3; TRBD2 matches at 10 bases. Germline values: CDR1 SGHRS, CDR2 YFSETQ. V lost 0 bases and J lost 2; bases outside the gene matches: 3. This CDR3 region has 16 residues. The CDR3, as DNA: TGCGCCAGCAGCTTGGGGACTAGCGGCCTCACAGATACGCAGTATTTT. This gives the protein CASSLGTSGLTDTQYF.

This sequence joins TRBV12-3 or TRBV12-4 and TRBJ2-1; 8 bases fit TRBD1. The CDR3 totals 12 residues. V was clipped by 5 bases and J by 9 bases; unmatched bases: 3. The CDR3: CASSPGQGEQFF. The CDR3 nucleotides are TGTGCCAGCAGTCCCGGACAGGGTGAGCAGTTCTTC.

This chain connects TRBV5-1 to TRBJ1-4; D may be TRBD1 (6 bases). There are 15 residues in the CDR3. Trimming shortened V by 4 bases and J by 5 bases, and 15 bases separated the two germline ends. Germline CDR1 SGHRS, CDR2 YFSETQ. CDR3 coding DNA: TGCGCCAGCAGCCAACAGGGACCACCAAATGAAAAACTGTTTTTT. Protein sequence: CASSQQGPPNEKLFF. The complete variable domain, with remaining parts taken from reference TRBV5-1 and TRBJ1-4, reads KAGVTQTPRYLIKTRGQQVTLSCSPISGHRSVSWYQQTPGQGLQFLFEYFSETQRNKGNFPGRFSGRQFSNSRSEMNVSTLELGDSALYLCASSQQGPPNEKLFFGSGTQLSVL.

This chain links TRBV6-2 or TRBV6-3 with TRBJ2-1; D is unclear. The CDR3 totals 13 residues. V was clipped by 0 bases and J by 7 bases, with 7 bases between them. CDR1 is MNHEY and CDR2 is SVGEGT in the germline V gene. This CDR3 reads CASSYSAPNEQFF. CDR3 coding DNA: TGTGCCAGCAGTTACTCGGCTCCTAATGAGCAGTTCTTC.

The chain employs TRBV4-1 and TRBJ2-5; the D gene is possibly TRBD2 (5 bases). The germline V gene has CDR1 MGHRA and CDR2 YSYEKL. Trimming took 4 bases from V and 9 from J, leaving 12 bases between them. The CDR3 runs 12 residues. In DNA form, the CDR3 reads TGCGCCAGCAGCCCGGGGAACCCCCCCCAGTACTTC. Protein sequence: CASSPGNPPQYF.

The rearrangement links TRBV10-2 to TRBJ1-6; D is ambiguous. The CDR3 is made up of 17 amino acids. V shed 2 bases and J shed 0 bases, with 11 bases lying between them. The germline V gene encodes CDR1 WSHSY and CDR2 SAAADI. The CDR3 region has the DNA TGCGCCAGCAGTGAGGCCACTTCTAGCTCCTATAATTCACCCCTCCACTTT. Its protein product is CASSEATSSSYNSPLHF.